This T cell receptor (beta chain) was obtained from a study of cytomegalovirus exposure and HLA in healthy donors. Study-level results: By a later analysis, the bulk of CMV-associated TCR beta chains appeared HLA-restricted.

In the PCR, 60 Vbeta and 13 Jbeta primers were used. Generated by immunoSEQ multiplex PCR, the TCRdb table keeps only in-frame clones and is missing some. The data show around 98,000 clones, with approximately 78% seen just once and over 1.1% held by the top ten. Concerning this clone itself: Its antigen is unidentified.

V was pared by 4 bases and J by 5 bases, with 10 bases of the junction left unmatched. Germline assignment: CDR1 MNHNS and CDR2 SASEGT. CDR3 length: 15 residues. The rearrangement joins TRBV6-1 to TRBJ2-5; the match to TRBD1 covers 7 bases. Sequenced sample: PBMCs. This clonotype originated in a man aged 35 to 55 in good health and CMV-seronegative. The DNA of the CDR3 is TGTGCCAGCAGTGTCCACAGGGGTACGGGGGAGACCCAGTACTTC. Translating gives CASSVHRGTGETQYF.